This T cell receptor beta chain is drawn from a study of response to subunit inactivated influenza vaccine. Whole-study findings and limits: Few new T cells, the authors suggested, are recruited by each seasonal influenza vaccination.

CDR3 length: 14 residues. Germline V gene data show CDR1 as DFQATT and CDR2 as SNEGSKA (reference sequence). V was pared by 3 bases and J by 7 bases, with 13 bases between. A remark on this clonotype: Its antigen is not known.

TCRdb re-called the RT-PCR reads with MiXCR, one entry per CDR3 protein. The data hold about 520,000 distinct CDR3 sequences, with approximately 24% observed a single time. The sequence was collected from a man in his forties or fifties who received an inactivated influenza vaccine. This sequence joins TRBV20-1 and TRBJ1-6; D remains unclear. The sequencing used CD4+ T cells sorted from PBMCs, collected 5 days after vaccination. As DNA, the CDR3 is TGCAGTGCTAGGAGGCAACCTGAAAATTCACCCCTCCACTTT. Translation: CSARRQPENSPLHF.